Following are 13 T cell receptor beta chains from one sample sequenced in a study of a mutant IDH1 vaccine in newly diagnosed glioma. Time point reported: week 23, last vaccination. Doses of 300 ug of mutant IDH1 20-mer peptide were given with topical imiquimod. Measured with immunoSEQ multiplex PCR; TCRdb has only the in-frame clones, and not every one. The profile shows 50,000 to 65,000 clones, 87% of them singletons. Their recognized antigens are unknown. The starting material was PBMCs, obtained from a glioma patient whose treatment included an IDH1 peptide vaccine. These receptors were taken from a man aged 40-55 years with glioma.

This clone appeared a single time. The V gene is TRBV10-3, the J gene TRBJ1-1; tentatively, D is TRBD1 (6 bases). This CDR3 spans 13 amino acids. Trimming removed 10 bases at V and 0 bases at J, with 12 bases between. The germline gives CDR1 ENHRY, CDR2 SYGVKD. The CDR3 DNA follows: TGTGCCACAGGCAGGGGAATGAACACTGAAGCTTTCTTT. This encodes CATGRGMNTEAFF.

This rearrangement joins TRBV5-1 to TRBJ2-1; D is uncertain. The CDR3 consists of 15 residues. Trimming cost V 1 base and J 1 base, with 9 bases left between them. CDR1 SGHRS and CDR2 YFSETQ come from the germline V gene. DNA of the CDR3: TGCGCCAGCAGCTTGTCTATACAGTCCTACAATGAGCAGTTCTTC. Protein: CASSLSIQSYNEQFF.

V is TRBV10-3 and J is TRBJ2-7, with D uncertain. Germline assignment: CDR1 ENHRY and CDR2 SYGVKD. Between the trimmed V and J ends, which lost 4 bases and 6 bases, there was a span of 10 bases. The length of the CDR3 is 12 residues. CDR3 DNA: TGTGCCATCAGTGGGGGTCCCCCCGAGCAGTACTTC. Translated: CAISGGPPEQYF.

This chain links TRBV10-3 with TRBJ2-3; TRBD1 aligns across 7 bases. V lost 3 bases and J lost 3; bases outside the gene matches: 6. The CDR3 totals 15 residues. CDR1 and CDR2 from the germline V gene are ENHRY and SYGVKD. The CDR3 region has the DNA TGTGCCATCAGTGATCAAGGGGGCCGGACAGATACGCAGTATTTT. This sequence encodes CAISDQGGRTDTQYF.

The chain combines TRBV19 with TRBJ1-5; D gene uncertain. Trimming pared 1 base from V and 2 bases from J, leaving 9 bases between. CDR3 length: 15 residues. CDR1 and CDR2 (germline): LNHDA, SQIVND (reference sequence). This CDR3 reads CASSIVLGGNQPQHF. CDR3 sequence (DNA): TGTGCCAGTAGTATAGTGCTTGGGGGCAATCAGCCCCAGCATTTT. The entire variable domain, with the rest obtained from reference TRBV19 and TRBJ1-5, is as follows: DGGITQSPKYLFRKEGQNVTLSCEQNLNHDAMYWYRQDPGQGLRLIYYSQIVNDFQKGDIAEGYSVSREKKESFPLTVTSAQKNPTAFYLCASSIVLGGNQPQHFGDGTRLSIL.

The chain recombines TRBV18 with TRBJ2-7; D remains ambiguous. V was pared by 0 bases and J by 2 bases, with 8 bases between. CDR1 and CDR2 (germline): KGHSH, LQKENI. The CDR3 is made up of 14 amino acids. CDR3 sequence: CASSPPSTAYEQYF. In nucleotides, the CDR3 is TGTGCCAGCTCACCACCGTCTACCGCCTACGAGCAGTACTTC.

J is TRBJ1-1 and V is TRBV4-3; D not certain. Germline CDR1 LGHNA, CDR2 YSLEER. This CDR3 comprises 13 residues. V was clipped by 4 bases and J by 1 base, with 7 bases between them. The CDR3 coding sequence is TGCGCCAGCAGCCTATTAGGGAACACTGAAGCTTTCTTT. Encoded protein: CASSLLGNTEAFF.

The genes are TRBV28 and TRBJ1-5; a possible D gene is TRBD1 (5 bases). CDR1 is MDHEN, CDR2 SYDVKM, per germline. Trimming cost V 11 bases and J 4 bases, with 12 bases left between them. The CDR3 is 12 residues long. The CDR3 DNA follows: TGTGCCGGGGCCGAGGCAAATCAGCCCCAGCATTTT. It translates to CAGAEANQPQHF.

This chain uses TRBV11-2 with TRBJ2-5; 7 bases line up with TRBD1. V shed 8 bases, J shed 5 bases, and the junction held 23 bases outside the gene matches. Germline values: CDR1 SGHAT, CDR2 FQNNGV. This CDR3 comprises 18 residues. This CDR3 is CASGQPTGNRRIQETQYF. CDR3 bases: TGTGCCAGCGGTCAACCGACAGGGAATAGGCGGATACAGGAGACCCAGTACTTC.

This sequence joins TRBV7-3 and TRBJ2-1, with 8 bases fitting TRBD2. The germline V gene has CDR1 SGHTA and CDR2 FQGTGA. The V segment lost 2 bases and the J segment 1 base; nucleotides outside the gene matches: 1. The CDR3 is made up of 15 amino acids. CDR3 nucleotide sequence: TGTGCCAGCAGCTTATCTAGCGGGTCCTACAATGAGCAGTTCTTC. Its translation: CASSLSSGSYNEQFF. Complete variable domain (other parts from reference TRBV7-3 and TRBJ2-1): GAGVSQTPSNKVTEKGKYVELRCDPISGHTALYWYRQSLGQGPEFLIYFQGTGAADDSGLPNDRFFAVRPEGSVSTLKIQRTERGDSAVYLCASSLSSGSYNEQFFGPGTRLTVL.

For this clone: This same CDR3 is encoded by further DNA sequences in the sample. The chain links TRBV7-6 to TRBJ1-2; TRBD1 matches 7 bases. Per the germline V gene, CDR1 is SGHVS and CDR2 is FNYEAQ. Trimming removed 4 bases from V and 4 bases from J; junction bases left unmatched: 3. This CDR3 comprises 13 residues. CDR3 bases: TGTGCCAGCAGCTCAGGGGACAGCTATGGCTACACCTTC. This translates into CASSSGDSYGYTF. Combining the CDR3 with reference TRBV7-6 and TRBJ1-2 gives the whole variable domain GAGVSQSPRYKVTKRGQDVALRCDPISGHVSLYWYRQALGQGPEFLTYFNYEAQQDKSGLPNDRFSAERPEGSISTLTIQRTEQRDSAMYRCASSSGDSYGYTFGSGTRLTVV.

The DNA for the CDR3 is TGTGCCAGCAGCGTCACAGCAACCGTGGGGAACGGGGAGCTGTTTTTT. It translates to CASSVTATVGNGELFF. V usage is TRBV9 and J usage is TRBJ2-2; the D is unclear. CDR3 size: 16 residues. V lost 2 bases, J lost 7 bases, and 18 bases lay in between. In germline, CDR1 is SGDLS, CDR2 YYNGEE. The variable domain in full, with the rest retrieved from reference TRBV9 and TRBJ2-2, is DSGVTQTPKHLITATGQRVTLRCSPRSGDLSVYWYQQSLDQGLQFLIQYYNGEERAKGNILERFSAQQFPDLHSELNLSSLELGDSALYFCASSVTATVGNGELFFGEGSRLTVL.

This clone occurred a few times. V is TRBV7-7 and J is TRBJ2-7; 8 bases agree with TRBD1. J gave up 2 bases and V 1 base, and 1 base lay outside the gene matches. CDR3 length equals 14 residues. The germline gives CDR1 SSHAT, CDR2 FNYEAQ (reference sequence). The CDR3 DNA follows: TGTGCCAGCAGCTTAGGGACAGGGCCCTACGAGCAGTACTTC. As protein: CASSLGTGPYEQYF.